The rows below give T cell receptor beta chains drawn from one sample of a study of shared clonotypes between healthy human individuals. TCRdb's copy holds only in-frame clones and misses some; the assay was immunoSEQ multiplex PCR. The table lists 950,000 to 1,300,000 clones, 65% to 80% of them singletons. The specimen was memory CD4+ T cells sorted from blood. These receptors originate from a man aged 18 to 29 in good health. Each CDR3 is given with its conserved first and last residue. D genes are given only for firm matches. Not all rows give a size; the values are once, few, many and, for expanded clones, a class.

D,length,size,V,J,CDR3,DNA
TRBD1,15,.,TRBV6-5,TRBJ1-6,CASSYQTGAGSPLHF,TGTGCCAGCAGTTACCAGACAGGGGCTGGCTCACCCCTCCACTTT
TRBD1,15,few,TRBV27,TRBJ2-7,CASRRGGQGAYEQYF,TGTGCCAGCAGGCGAGGGGGACAGGGGGCTTACGAGCAGTACTTC
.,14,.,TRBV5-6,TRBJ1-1,CASSLDFGGTEAFF,TGTGCCAGCAGCTTAGATTTCGGGGGTACTGAAGCTTTCTTT
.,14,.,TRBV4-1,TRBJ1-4,CAASRQGKSEKLFF,TGCGCCGCCTCTCGACAAGGGAAAAGTGAAAAACTGTTTTTT
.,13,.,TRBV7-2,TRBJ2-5,CASSLLHGETQYF,TGTGCCAGCAGCTTGTTACACGGAGAGACCCAGTACTTC
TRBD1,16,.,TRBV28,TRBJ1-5,CASSLDRVLRNQPQHF,TGTGCCAGCAGTTTGGACAGGGTGTTACGCAATCAGCCCCAGCATTTT
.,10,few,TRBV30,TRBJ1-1,CAYNTTGAFF,TGTGCCTACAACACGACTGGAGCTTTCTTT
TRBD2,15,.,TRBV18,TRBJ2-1,CASSPGTSGSGEQFF,TGTGCCAGCTCACCTGGGACTAGCGGGAGTGGTGAGCAGTTCTTC
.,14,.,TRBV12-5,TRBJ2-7,CASGLTRDTYEQYF,TGTGCTAGTGGTTTGACCCGGGACACTTACGAGCAGTACTTC
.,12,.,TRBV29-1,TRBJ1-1,CSVGGGGTEAFF,TGCAGCGTTGGGGGAGGAGGCACTGAAGCTTTCTTT